This is a list of T cell receptor beta chains from one sample in a study of blood T cell repertoires in COVID-19. Repertoires were generated with immunoSEQ multiplex PCR, while TCRdb's copy carries only in-frame clones and drops some. The top ten hold around 1.6% of the sample, which has about 200,000 clones, around nine tenths seen once. Specimen: peripheral blood. The receptor source for this set is a man aged 18 to 30 with active or convalescent COVID-19. The CDR3 runs from the conserved cysteine through the conserved F or W. The order of the fields is clone size, J gene, V gene, D gene, CDR3 DNA, CDR3 protein. A D gene is named only where the DNA matches it firmly. Some rows mark clone size as missing; the rest say once, few, many or name a class of expanded clone.

clone size: NA
J gene: TRBJ2-7
V gene: TRBV6-5
D gene: NA
CDR3 DNA: TGTGCCAGCAGCGCAGGGGATTCAACCTACGAGCAGTACTTC
CDR3 protein: CASSAGDSTYEQYF

clone size: once
J gene: TRBJ1-1
V gene: TRBV6-4
D gene: NA
CDR3 DNA: TGTGCCAGCAGTGCAACTAGGGCGAACACTGAAGCTTTCTTT
CDR3 protein: CASSATRANTEAFF

clone size: NA
J gene: TRBJ1-2
V gene: TRBV5-1
D gene: NA
CDR3 DNA: TGCGCCAGCAGCTTGGGACCGACAGGACCTCACTATGGCTACACCTTC
CDR3 protein: CASSLGPTGPHYGYTF

clone size: NA
J gene: TRBJ2-1
V gene: TRBV10-1
D gene: TRBD2
CDR3 DNA: TGCGCCAGCAGTGAGTTGCAGCGGGAGGGCTCCTACAATGAGCAGTTCTTC
CDR3 protein: CASSELQREGSYNEQFF

clone size: once
J gene: TRBJ2-5
V gene: TRBV3-1/TRBV3-2
D gene: NA
CDR3 DNA: TGTGCCAGCAGCCATCGCGGGACCCAAGAGACCCAGTACTTC
CDR3 protein: CASSHRGTQETQYF

clone size: NA
J gene: TRBJ2-3
V gene: TRBV19
D gene: TRBD1
CDR3 DNA: TGTGCCAGTAGGACGGGGACAGGGTCGTACCAGTGTTTT
CDR3 protein: CASRTGTGSYQCF

clone size: NA
J gene: TRBJ1-5
V gene: TRBV7-2
D gene: NA
CDR3 DNA: TGTGCCAGCAGCAGGACAGCAGGCAATCAGCCCCAGCATTTT
CDR3 protein: CASSRTAGNQPQHF

clone size: NA
J gene: TRBJ2-1
V gene: TRBV24-1
D gene: TRBD2
CDR3 DNA: TGTGCCACCGCAGGATGGGGACTAGCGGGAGACAATGAGCAGTTCTTC
CDR3 protein: CATAGWGLAGDNEQFF

clone size: NA
J gene: TRBJ1-3
V gene: TRBV2
D gene: NA
CDR3 DNA: TGTGCCAGCACGAGACAAGCTGGAAACACCATATATTTT
CDR3 protein: CASTRQAGNTIYF

clone size: few
J gene: TRBJ1-1
V gene: TRBV18
D gene: TRBD1
CDR3 DNA: TGTGCCAGCTCACCCAACAGGGGCGAAGCTTTCTTT
CDR3 protein: CASSPNRGEAFF

clone size: NA
J gene: TRBJ2-1
V gene: TRBV12-3/TRBV12-4
D gene: NA
CDR3 DNA: TGTGCCAGCAGTTTAGTAGGAGAAGAGCAGTTCTTC
CDR3 protein: CASSLVGEEQFF

clone size: NA
J gene: TRBJ2-7
V gene: TRBV11-2
D gene: TRBD2
CDR3 DNA: TGTGCCAGCAGGGGTCTAGCGGGTGGTGAGCAGTACTTC
CDR3 protein: CASRGLAGGEQYF

clone size: NA
J gene: TRBJ2-3
V gene: TRBV7-2
D gene: TRBD1
CDR3 DNA: TGTGCCAGCACCTTACCCCGGGACAGGGGCCTGCATACGCAGTATTTT
CDR3 protein: CASTLPRDRGLHTQYF

clone size: NA
J gene: TRBJ2-3
V gene: TRBV29-1
D gene: NA
CDR3 DNA: TGCAGCGTGTCAAGGGGGAACACAGATACGCAGTATTTT
CDR3 protein: CSVSRGNTDTQYF

clone size: NA
J gene: TRBJ1-5
V gene: TRBV5-1
D gene: NA
CDR3 DNA: TGCGCCAGCAGCTTGGGTGCGGAGCATCAGCCCCAGCATTTT
CDR3 protein: CASSLGAEHQPQHF

clone size: NA
J gene: TRBJ2-5
V gene: TRBV7-2
D gene: TRBD2
CDR3 DNA: TGTGCCAGCAGCTTAGGGGCTAGCGGGAGTATGGAGACCCAGTACTTC
CDR3 protein: CASSLGASGSMETQYF

clone size: NA
J gene: TRBJ2-7
V gene: TRBV30
D gene: NA
CDR3 DNA: TGTGCCTGGAATTACCCCGGGACTCGGAGCTCCTACGAGCAGTACTTC
CDR3 protein: CAWNYPGTRSSYEQYF

clone size: NA
J gene: TRBJ2-7
V gene: TRBV7-8
D gene: NA
CDR3 DNA: TGTGCCAGCAGCGAGACTAGTAGCTACGAGCAGTACTTC
CDR3 protein: CASSETSSYEQYF

clone size: few
J gene: TRBJ1-4
V gene: TRBV28
D gene: TRBD1
CDR3 DNA: TGTGCCAGCAGTTTGGGACAGTCAACTAATGAAAAACTGTTTTTT
CDR3 protein: CASSLGQSTNEKLFF

clone size: NA
J gene: TRBJ1-4
V gene: TRBV9
D gene: NA
CDR3 DNA: TGTGCCAGCAGCGTAGGGGGACACCTAAATGAAAAACTGTTTTTT
CDR3 protein: CASSVGGHLNEKLFF

clone size: NA
J gene: TRBJ1-1
V gene: TRBV29-1
D gene: NA
CDR3 DNA: TGCAGCGTGGCCCAAGGGGTCGGCACTGAAGCTTTCTTT
CDR3 protein: CSVAQGVGTEAFF

clone size: NA
J gene: TRBJ1-5
V gene: TRBV29-1
D gene: TRBD1
CDR3 DNA: TGCAGCGTCACGACAGGGGGTGGGGGATATAGCAATCAGCCCCAGCATTTT
CDR3 protein: CSVTTGGGGYSNQPQHF

clone size: once
J gene: TRBJ1-2
V gene: TRBV28
D gene: TRBD1
CDR3 DNA: TGTGCCAGCCTCACGGGGGGACAGGTGGTCGGCTACACCTTC
CDR3 protein: CASLTGGQVVGYTF

clone size: few
J gene: TRBJ2-1
V gene: TRBV7-9
D gene: TRBD2
CDR3 DNA: TGTGCCAGCAGCAGGTATCTAGCGGGAGGAAAGAATGAGCAGTTCTTC
CDR3 protein: CASSRYLAGGKNEQFF

clone size: NA
J gene: TRBJ1-4
V gene: TRBV2
D gene: NA
CDR3 DNA: TGTGCCAGCAGGAGCAGGAGGTCAGAAAAACTGTTTTTT
CDR3 protein: CASRSRRSEKLFF

clone size: NA
J gene: TRBJ1-1
V gene: TRBV19
D gene: NA
CDR3 DNA: TGTGCCAGTTCGCGGGGCGTAAACACTGAAGCTTTCTTT
CDR3 protein: CASSRGVNTEAFF

clone size: NA
J gene: TRBJ2-1
V gene: TRBV6-4
D gene: TRBD2
CDR3 DNA: TGTGCCAGCAGTCCCTTAGCGGGAGAGGGAAACAATGAGCAGTTCTTC
CDR3 protein: CASSPLAGEGNNEQFF

clone size: NA
J gene: TRBJ1-6
V gene: TRBV30
D gene: TRBD1
CDR3 DNA: TGTGCCTGGAATCTCTTGGGACAGGACCATAATTCACCCCTCCACTTT
CDR3 protein: CAWNLLGQDHNSPLHF

clone size: NA
J gene: TRBJ1-6
V gene: TRBV7-9
D gene: NA
CDR3 DNA: TGTGCCAGCAGCTTATCGCGGGGCTTAGATTCACCCCTCCACTTT
CDR3 protein: CASSLSRGLDSPLHF

clone size: NA
J gene: TRBJ2-7
V gene: TRBV12-5
D gene: NA
CDR3 DNA: TGTGCTAGTGGGTGGGGGGGGCCCCAGGATTCGGAGCAGTACTTC
CDR3 protein: CASGWGGPQDSEQYF

clone size: NA
J gene: TRBJ2-7
V gene: TRBV5-1
D gene: NA
CDR3 DNA: TGCGCCAGCAGCTTGAGGTTCCCGGGACAGGGACGGGAGGGGTACGAGCAGTACTTC
CDR3 protein: CASSLRFPGQGREGYEQYF

clone size: NA
J gene: TRBJ2-5
V gene: TRBV3-1/TRBV3-2
D gene: TRBD2
CDR3 DNA: TGTGCCAGCAGCCAAGGTTTTGGTAGCGGGGTGAAAGAGACCCAGTACTTC
CDR3 protein: CASSQGFGSGVKETQYF

clone size: few
J gene: TRBJ1-1
V gene: TRBV18
D gene: NA
CDR3 DNA: TGTGCCAGCTCCCGGGATGAGGCCCCTGAAGCTTTCTTT
CDR3 protein: CASSRDEAPEAFF

clone size: NA
J gene: TRBJ2-3
V gene: TRBV5-1
D gene: NA
CDR3 DNA: TGCGCCAGCAGCTTGTCTCGGGTAGGAAACACAGATACGCAGTATTTT
CDR3 protein: CASSLSRVGNTDTQYF

clone size: NA
J gene: TRBJ2-7
V gene: TRBV11-2
D gene: NA
CDR3 DNA: TGTGCCAGCAGCTTGGGGGGTCACGAGCAGTACTTC
CDR3 protein: CASSLGGHEQYF

clone size: NA
J gene: TRBJ1-5
V gene: TRBV7-9
D gene: NA
CDR3 DNA: TGTGCCAGCAGCCGGGAGGGTGGACAGCCCCAGCATTTT
CDR3 protein: CASSREGGQPQHF

clone size: few
J gene: TRBJ1-5
V gene: TRBV2
D gene: TRBD1
CDR3 DNA: TGTGCCAGCTCCGGGCTGGGACAGGGCAATCAGCCCCAGCATTTT
CDR3 protein: CASSGLGQGNQPQHF

clone size: NA
J gene: TRBJ2-1
V gene: TRBV30
D gene: TRBD1
CDR3 DNA: TGTGCCTGGAGGACCGGGACAGTATCTCATGAGCAGTTCTTC
CDR3 protein: CAWRTGTVSHEQFF

clone size: NA
J gene: TRBJ2-1
V gene: TRBV27
D gene: TRBD2
CDR3 DNA: TGTGCCAGCAGTTTAAGGGCTAGCGGGCTTAACTCCTACAATGAGCAGTTCTTC
CDR3 protein: CASSLRASGLNSYNEQFF

clone size: NA
J gene: TRBJ1-2
V gene: TRBV7-9
D gene: TRBD1
CDR3 DNA: TGTGCCAGCAGCTTAGGCGTCCGGGACAGGGGATTGAGCTATGGCTACACCTTC
CDR3 protein: CASSLGVRDRGLSYGYTF

clone size: NA
J gene: TRBJ2-7
V gene: TRBV30
D gene: TRBD2
CDR3 DNA: TGTGCCTGGAGTGTTCTAGCGGGAGCCGAGCAGTACTTC
CDR3 protein: CAWSVLAGAEQYF

clone size: NA
J gene: TRBJ1-3
V gene: TRBV7-8
D gene: NA
CDR3 DNA: TGTGCCAGCAGCACTAGGGTACCCGGAAACACCATATATTTT
CDR3 protein: CASSTRVPGNTIYF

clone size: few
J gene: TRBJ2-1
V gene: TRBV6-6
D gene: TRBD2
CDR3 DNA: TGTGCCAGCAGTAAGTTAGCGGGAGTAACCAACAATGAGCAGTTCTTC
CDR3 protein: CASSKLAGVTNNEQFF

clone size: NA
J gene: TRBJ2-7
V gene: TRBV6-5
D gene: TRBD1
CDR3 DNA: TGTGCCAGCGGGGCAATCGGACAGGGCTACGAGCAGTACTTC
CDR3 protein: CASGAIGQGYEQYF

clone size: few
J gene: TRBJ2-6
V gene: TRBV5-8
D gene: NA
CDR3 DNA: TGTGCCAGCAGCCACAAAACCCCCTCTGGGGCCAACGTCCTGACTTTC
CDR3 protein: CASSHKTPSGANVLTF

clone size: NA
J gene: TRBJ2-1
V gene: TRBV2
D gene: NA
CDR3 DNA: TGTGCCAGCAGTTATGTTACAGGGAAATCAGAGAATGAGCAGTTCTTC
CDR3 protein: CASSYVTGKSENEQFF

clone size: once
J gene: TRBJ1-2
V gene: TRBV6-5
D gene: TRBD1
CDR3 DNA: TGTGCCAGCAGTTTTTTCACAGGGGGCGACTATGGCTACACCTTC
CDR3 protein: CASSFFTGGDYGYTF

clone size: few
J gene: TRBJ2-7
V gene: TRBV6-5
D gene: NA
CDR3 DNA: TGTGCCAGCATACCGAGCTTGTGGGGCGACGAGCAGTACTTC
CDR3 protein: CASIPSLWGDEQYF

clone size: NA
J gene: TRBJ2-7
V gene: TRBV6-5
D gene: TRBD2
CDR3 DNA: TGTGCCAGCAATCCGAGCGGGAGCACCTACGAGCAGTACTTC
CDR3 protein: CASNPSGSTYEQYF

clone size: NA
J gene: TRBJ2-7
V gene: TRBV6-5
D gene: NA
CDR3 DNA: TGTGCCAGCCAGGGGAGGGAGGGGGCCTACGAGCAGTACTTC
CDR3 protein: CASQGREGAYEQYF